A single count supports the clone carrying this T cell receptor (beta chain). Its antigen is currently unknown. There are 14 residues in the CDR3. The germline V and J ends were trimmed by 5 bases and 11 bases, with 20 bases remaining between them. Germline V gene sequence: CDR1 SEHNR, CDR2 FQNEAQ (reference sequence). The sample originates from a study of shared clonotypes between healthy human individuals. Study observations and caveats: Sequencing of the sorted subsets was shown by rarefaction to be incomplete despite large depth.

The repertoire was sequenced with immunoSEQ multiplex PCR; TCRdb's copy has only in-frame clones and lacks some. The table has approximately 740,000 clones, about 92% seen once; the top ten hold 20% to 30%. The naive CD8 subset, CD45RO-negative cells positively selected for CCR7, excluded terminally differentiated effector memory CD45RA+ cells. Sequencing was carried out using naive CD8+ T cells sorted from blood. This TCR derives from a man aged 25 to 45 in good health. The chain uses TRBV7-9 and TRBJ2-3; the D call may be TRBD1 or TRBD2 (5 bases each). The CDR3 DNA reads TGTGCCAGCAGCCAGACCTCGGGACGGGGCGAGCAGTATTTT. This translates into CASSQTSGRGEQYF.